The present entry profiles one T cell receptor (beta chain) with its context. This clone has just a few counts. The antigen this receptor binds is unknown. No much larger clone is present one base from it, and per-base qualities are unavailable. A second Seattle source provided samples from volunteer blood donors who had recovered from COVID-19. Whole blood was collected in K2EDTA tubes by collaborating institutions according to the institutions' own protocols. For TCRbeta analysis, collaborators shipped samples as frozen whole blood, isolated PBMCs, or DNA extracted from either of those sample types. V lost 4 bases and J lost 1 base, and the count of bases not matched to a germline gene is 7. In the germline V gene, CDR1 corresponds to SGHRS and CDR2 to YFSETQ. The CDR3 spans 16 residues, from the cysteine through the phenylalanine. Only the CDR3 DNA is retained, 48 bases long and in frame from the first base.

These data originate in a study of blood T cell repertoires in COVID-19 (TCRdb year 2020). Study-wide context: The collaborator samples originated in the United States, Italy and Spain and spanned the acute and convalescent phases of COVID-19. The material from the prospective study consisted of cDNA or gDNA derived from T cells, B-cell-depleted T cells, or PBMCs. Deeply sampled blood TCRbeta repertoires from subjects exposed to, actively infected with, or recovered from COVID-19 were included in the dataset. A freely available public database, intended as a resource for researchers studying the immune response to SARS-CoV-2, is where the repertoires were released. Samples were obtained from the ongoing ImmuneRACE study (first 160 participants) and from over 1,000 subjects provided by 6 global collaborators. Sample metadata almost always included a de-identified subject ID, COVID-19 status, age in years and sex. HLA class I and class II types, where available, came from metadata supplied by the sample provider rather than from assay-based typing.

Results the study describes overall, beyond this receptor: Clinical and demographic metadata were provided uncurated, with the amount varying by source and participant.

TCRbeta CDR3 regions were amplified from genomic DNA using the immunoSEQ Assay, a bias-controlled multiplex PCR. The original pipeline was this. Within the assay, amplification of reference gene primers was used to estimate how many nucleated cells each sample contained. To quantify the absolute abundance of each unique TCRbeta CDR3 rearrangement, sequence reads were collapsed and filtered. For each sample, productive Simpson clonality was calculated by taking the square root of Simpson's diversity index across productive rearrangements. This is the immuneACCESS table as TCRdb keeps it, with only in-frame sequences that have V and J called. A part of the clones is gone; compared with another copy, unresolved V genes explain less than half, and the rest is unexplained. The DNA was the basis for D and trimming; V, J and clone size are from that table. The sample table holds under 350,000 clones, of which 80% to 90% were seen once. The ten most abundant clones make up approximately 9% of the sample.

This TCR was sampled from a woman between 45 and 60 years old who had recovered from COVID-19. Sequenced sample: peripheral blood. The chain is assembled from TRBV5-1 and TRBJ2-2; TRBD2 lines up with 7 middle nucleotides. The base sequence is TGCGCCAGCAGCCAGTATGGCGGGGGGAACACCGGGGAGCTGTTTTTT. It specifies CASSQYGGGNTGELFF.